A single sample gave rise to the 6 T cell receptor beta chains below, sequenced in a study of OX40 agonist ivuxolimab in advanced cancers. Assay: immunoSEQ multiplex PCR; the TCRdb copy retains only in-frame clones and omits some. Among about 150,000 clones listed, 90% to 95% were seen once. The sequences come from CD4+ or CD8+ T cells sorted from blood, collected in a trial of the OX40 agonist ivuxolimab. These receptors were taken from an adult with an advanced solid tumor such as melanoma, head and neck, liver or kidney cancer.

J is TRBJ2-3 and V is TRBV5-6; D may be TRBD2 (7 bases). This CDR3 contains 16 residues. In germline, CDR1 is SGHDT, CDR2 YYEEEE. The V and J ends lost 1 base and 3 bases respectively, with 15 bases between them. The CDR3 protein is CASSLRAGAHTDTQYF. The CDR3 DNA reads TGTGCCAGCAGCTTGAGGGCGGGGGCCCATACAGATACGCAGTATTTT.

V gene TRBV19 combines with J gene TRBJ2-7; 7 nucleotides align to TRBD1. The V gene end was trimmed by 5 bases and the J gene end by 2 bases; junction bases not matched to a gene: 3. The CDR3 length is 13 residues. CDR1 LNHDA and CDR2 SQIVND come from the germline V gene (reference sequence). CDR3 protein: CASSRDRAYEQYF. CDR3 in DNA: TGTGCCAGTAGTCGGGACAGAGCCTACGAGCAGTACTTC. Drawing the rest from reference TRBV19 and TRBJ2-7, the complete variable domain is DGGITQSPKYLFRKEGQNVTLSCEQNLNHDAMYWYRQDPGQGLRLIYYSQIVNDFQKGDIAEGYSVSREKKESFPLTVTSAQKNPTAFYLCASSRDRAYEQYFGPGTRLTVT.

The V call is TRBV20-1, the J call TRBJ2-3; D gene uncertain. V was pared by 7 bases and J by 5 bases, with 10 bases between. This CDR3 contains 11 residues. CDR1 is DFQATT and CDR2 is SNEGSKA in the germline V gene (reference sequence). The CDR3 loop is CSGALVDTQYF. The CDR3, as DNA: TGCAGTGGAGCCCTAGTAGATACGCAGTATTTT.

The chain uses TRBV6-5 and TRBJ1-2, with D possibly being TRBD1 (5 bases). The CDR3 totals 13 residues. Between the trimmed V and J ends, which lost 2 bases and 7 bases, there was a span of 11 bases. Looked up from germline, CDR1 is MNHEY and CDR2 is SVGAGI. The CDR3 DNA is TGTGCCAGCAGTTACACCTCAGGGTTTGGCTACACCTTC. Residues: CASSYTSGFGYTF.

V usage is TRBV7-9 and J usage is TRBJ2-5; 8 positions match TRBD1. The CDR3 is 14 amino acids. V was clipped by 6 bases and J by 4 bases; unmatched bases: 7. Germline V gene lookup returns CDR1 SEHNR and CDR2 FQNEAQ (reference sequence). The CDR3 reads CASSVSGGRETQYF. The CDR3 nucleotides are TGTGCCAGCAGTGTCTCAGGGGGCCGAGAGACCCAGTACTTC.

To note about this clone: At one boundary the junction diverges from the germline segment, which might be a read error. This chain links TRBV7-2 with TRBJ1-2; TRBD1 is a possible D gene (5 bases). CDR1 and CDR2 from the germline V gene are SGHTA and FQGNSA. The CDR3 is 11 residues long. The CDR3, as DNA: TGTGCCAGCAGCTTAGTCTCCCAGGGTCGGTTC. Encoded protein: CASSLVSQGRF.